This entry concerns a single T cell receptor beta chain. These data belong to a study of blood T cell repertoires in COVID-19. TCRdb's copy holds only in-frame clones and misses some; the assay was immunoSEQ multiplex PCR. The data hold over 150,000 clones, with around nine tenths observed a single time. Looked up from germline, CDR1 is LGHDT and CDR2 is YNNKEL (reference sequence). This CDR3 region has 17 residues. Losses at the gene ends were 0 bases for V and 0 bases for J; bases not matched to a gene: 2. The sequencing sample was made of peripheral blood. This chain uses TRBV3-1 (or the pseudogene TRBV3-2) with TRBJ2-6, with 7 positions matching TRBD1. This receptor was identified in a man aged 55 to 70 with COVID-19, enrolled during active disease. The CDR3 sequence is CASSQEGQLSGANVLTF. The CDR3 nucleotides read TGTGCCAGCAGCCAAGAGGGACAGCTCTCTGGGGCCAACGTCCTGACTTTC.